This is a list of T cell receptor beta chains from one sample in a study of T cell responses to AZD1222 COVID-19 vaccine. Assay used: immunoSEQ multiplex PCR; TCRdb lists only in-frame clones, some missing. The sample includes about 120,000 clones, about 90% of them seen just once. Sequenced material: peripheral blood, taken 28 days after the second AZD1222 dose. Receptors originate from an adult who received the AZD1222 COVID-19 vaccine. The CDR3 runs from the conserved cysteine through the conserved F or W. The D gene is left open where the match is weak. The size entry is marked missing in some rows and otherwise reads once, few, many or a size class.

D gene: -
clone size: -
V gene: TRBV9
CDR3 length: 15
J gene: TRBJ1-1
CDR3 DNA: TGTGCCAGCAGCGTAGGTGCGAGGAGGGCCAGTGAAGCTTTCTTT
CDR3 protein: CASSVGARRASEAFF

D gene: TRBD1
clone size: -
V gene: TRBV5-1
CDR3 length: 14
J gene: TRBJ1-1
CDR3 DNA: TGCGCCAGCACCCGGGACAGGGTTGGGGCTGAAGCTTTCTTT
CDR3 protein: CASTRDRVGAEAFF

D gene: -
clone size: -
V gene: TRBV10-3
CDR3 length: 14
J gene: TRBJ2-3
CDR3 DNA: TGTGCCATCAGTGATGGCTCCAGCACAGATACGCAGTATTTT
CDR3 protein: CAISDGSSTDTQYF

D gene: -
clone size: once
V gene: TRBV3-1/TRBV3-2
CDR3 length: 16
J gene: TRBJ2-6
CDR3 DNA: TGTGCCAGCAGCCAAGCGAGGGGAGGTAGGGCCAACGTCCTGACTTTC
CDR3 protein: CASSQARGGRANVLTF

D gene: -
clone size: -
V gene: TRBV9
CDR3 length: 13
J gene: TRBJ2-7
CDR3 DNA: TGTGCCAGCAGCGTAGCTACCAGGTCTGAGCAGTACTTC
CDR3 protein: CASSVATRSEQYF

D gene: -
clone size: -
V gene: TRBV30
CDR3 length: 11
J gene: TRBJ2-5
CDR3 DNA: TGTGCCTGGGGACAGCAAGAGACCCAGTACTTC
CDR3 protein: CAWGQQETQYF

D gene: -
clone size: -
V gene: TRBV5-1
CDR3 length: 14
J gene: TRBJ1-5
CDR3 DNA: TGCGCCAGCAGCTTGGCGGGCGGGAATCAGCCCCAGCATTTT
CDR3 protein: CASSLAGGNQPQHF

D gene: -
clone size: -
V gene: TRBV20-1
CDR3 length: 11
J gene: TRBJ1-2
CDR3 DNA: TGCAGTGCTAGTCCCCGGGGTGGCTACACCTTC
CDR3 protein: CSASPRGGYTF

D gene: -
clone size: -
V gene: TRBV7-8
CDR3 length: 15
J gene: TRBJ1-6
CDR3 DNA: TGTGCCAGCAGTCACGATTCCAGGGTCGGGTCACCCCTCCACTTT
CDR3 protein: CASSHDSRVGSPLHF

D gene: TRBD1
clone size: -
V gene: TRBV7-2
CDR3 length: 16
J gene: TRBJ1-4
CDR3 DNA: TGTGCCAGCAGCCTACTGGCCGGGGACAGACATGAAAAACTGTTTTTT
CDR3 protein: CASSLLAGDRHEKLFF

D gene: -
clone size: -
V gene: TRBV4-3
CDR3 length: 14
J gene: TRBJ2-7
CDR3 DNA: TGCGCCAGCAGCCAAGAGTGGCGGTACTACGAGCAGTACTTC
CDR3 protein: CASSQEWRYYEQYF

D gene: -
clone size: -
V gene: TRBV28
CDR3 length: 14
J gene: TRBJ1-4
CDR3 DNA: TGTGCCAGCAGAAGCCCCGCAACTAATGAAAAACTGTTTTTT
CDR3 protein: CASRSPATNEKLFF

D gene: TRBD1
clone size: few
V gene: TRBV6-5
CDR3 length: 15
J gene: TRBJ2-6
CDR3 DNA: TGTGCCAGCAGTATCCAGGGGGTAGGGGCCAACGTCCTGACTTTC
CDR3 protein: CASSIQGVGANVLTF

D gene: TRBD1
clone size: -
V gene: TRBV19
CDR3 length: 16
J gene: TRBJ1-5
CDR3 DNA: TGTGCCAGTAGTACCGGGACAGGGGGTTCTGATCAGCCCCAGCATTTT
CDR3 protein: CASSTGTGGSDQPQHF

D gene: -
clone size: -
V gene: TRBV28
CDR3 length: 12
J gene: TRBJ1-1
CDR3 DNA: TGTGCCAGCAGTTTAAACTTGGCAGAAGCTTTCTTT
CDR3 protein: CASSLNLAEAFF

D gene: -
clone size: -
V gene: TRBV19
CDR3 length: 12
J gene: TRBJ1-5
CDR3 DNA: TGTGCCAGTAGCCTTTTCAATCAGCCCCAGCATTTT
CDR3 protein: CASSLFNQPQHF

D gene: -
clone size: -
V gene: TRBV28
CDR3 length: 17
J gene: TRBJ1-5
CDR3 DNA: TGTGCCAGCACCACGGCGTGGCGGGTTGTAAGAAATCAGCCCCAGCATTTT
CDR3 protein: CASTTAWRVVRNQPQHF

D gene: -
clone size: -
V gene: TRBV18
CDR3 length: 15
J gene: TRBJ1-2
CDR3 DNA: TGTGCCAGCTCACCTCGAGAAGGGGGGAACTATGGCTACACCTTC
CDR3 protein: CASSPREGGNYGYTF

D gene: -
clone size: few
V gene: TRBV5-4
CDR3 length: 13
J gene: TRBJ1-6
CDR3 DNA: TGTGCCAGCACCACAATAGAGGGGAGTGTTTTCTCATTT
CDR3 protein: CASTTIEGSVFSF

D gene: -
clone size: -
V gene: TRBV7-9
CDR3 length: 13
J gene: TRBJ1-1
CDR3 DNA: TGTGCCAGCAGCTCTCGACAGTTCACTGAAGCTTTCTTT
CDR3 protein: CASSSRQFTEAFF

D gene: -
clone size: -
V gene: TRBV28
CDR3 length: 11
J gene: TRBJ2-7
CDR3 DNA: TGTGCCAGCAATGGGAACTACGAGCAGTACTTC
CDR3 protein: CASNGNYEQYF

D gene: -
clone size: -
V gene: TRBV19
CDR3 length: 12
J gene: TRBJ2-7
CDR3 DNA: TGTGCCAGTAGTATGCATGTCGGCGAGCAGTACTTC
CDR3 protein: CASSMHVGEQYF

D gene: TRBD1
clone size: -
V gene: TRBV14
CDR3 length: 20
J gene: TRBJ2-5
CDR3 DNA: TGTGCCAGCAGCCAAGGGAGCTTTCTCCGGGACAGGGGCGCGGGTGAGACCCAGTACTTC
CDR3 protein: CASSQGSFLRDRGAGETQYF

D gene: TRBD1
clone size: -
V gene: TRBV7-9
CDR3 length: 17
J gene: TRBJ1-2
CDR3 DNA: TGTGCCAGCAGCTCAATAGAGGGGACAGGGGGATTGTATGGCTACACCTTC
CDR3 protein: CASSSIEGTGGLYGYTF

D gene: -
clone size: -
V gene: TRBV4-1
CDR3 length: 14
J gene: TRBJ1-3
CDR3 DNA: TGCGCCAGCAGCCGACAGTCCCCTGGGAACACCATATATTTT
CDR3 protein: CASSRQSPGNTIYF

D gene: -
clone size: -
V gene: TRBV14
CDR3 length: 11
J gene: TRBJ2-7
CDR3 DNA: TGTGCCAGCAGCCAACACCAGAAGCAGTACTTC
CDR3 protein: CASSQHQKQYF

D gene: -
clone size: once
V gene: TRBV7-2
CDR3 length: 15
J gene: TRBJ1-2
CDR3 DNA: TGTGCCAGCAGCTTAGGGGCCGGGACACCTTATGGCTACACCTTC
CDR3 protein: CASSLGAGTPYGYTF

D gene: -
clone size: -
V gene: TRBV19
CDR3 length: 13
J gene: TRBJ1-5
CDR3 DNA: TGTGCCAGTATGGACACTTTGAGGAGGCCCCAGCATTTT
CDR3 protein: CASMDTLRRPQHF

D gene: -
clone size: -
V gene: TRBV7-6
CDR3 length: 18
J gene: TRBJ1-3
CDR3 DNA: TGTGCCAGCAGCTTACAGCGCCCGGGGGGCATAGCTGGAAACACCATATATTTT
CDR3 protein: CASSLQRPGGIAGNTIYF

D gene: -
clone size: -
V gene: TRBV2
CDR3 length: 14
J gene: TRBJ2-7
CDR3 DNA: TGTGCCAGCAGTGTAGAGGGGTTCGTCCACGAGCAGTACTTC
CDR3 protein: CASSVEGFVHEQYF

D gene: -
clone size: -
V gene: TRBV30
CDR3 length: 14
J gene: TRBJ1-1
CDR3 DNA: TGTGCCTGGAGCCCCGTGGGCATTGGCACTGAAGCTTTCTTT
CDR3 protein: CAWSPVGIGTEAFF

D gene: -
clone size: -
V gene: TRBV27
CDR3 length: 15
J gene: TRBJ2-1
CDR3 DNA: TGTGCCAGCAGTCCCCTGGCTGGCTCCTACAATGAGCAGTTCTTC
CDR3 protein: CASSPLAGSYNEQFF

D gene: TRBD2
clone size: -
V gene: TRBV10-3
CDR3 length: 17
J gene: TRBJ2-2
CDR3 DNA: TGTGCCATCAGTGGTGCTAGCGGGGGTAGAGGCACCGGGGAGCTGTTTTTT
CDR3 protein: CAISGASGGRGTGELFF

D gene: TRBD1
clone size: -
V gene: TRBV24-1
CDR3 length: 13
J gene: TRBJ2-7
CDR3 DNA: TGTGCCATCGGACAGGGGTCCGCCTACGAGCAGTACTTC
CDR3 protein: CAIGQGSAYEQYF

D gene: -
clone size: -
V gene: TRBV5-6
CDR3 length: 14
J gene: TRBJ2-7
CDR3 DNA: TGTGCCAGCAGCTTTAGTACAGTCTCCTACGAGCAGTACTTC
CDR3 protein: CASSFSTVSYEQYF

D gene: -
clone size: -
V gene: TRBV21-1
CDR3 length: 13
J gene: TRBJ1-5
CDR3 DNA: TGTGCCAGCGCCGGGAGGAGCAATCAGCCCCAGCATTTT
CDR3 protein: CASAGRSNQPQHF

D gene: -
clone size: -
V gene: TRBV4-3
CDR3 length: 15
J gene: TRBJ1-2
CDR3 DNA: TGCGCCAGCAGCCCTCAGGAGGGGCTTAACTATGGCTACACCTTC
CDR3 protein: CASSPQEGLNYGYTF

D gene: TRBD1
clone size: -
V gene: TRBV30
CDR3 length: 14
J gene: TRBJ1-2
CDR3 DNA: TGTGCCTGGAGCCCCGGGACAGGGGGCGCTGGCTACACCTTC
CDR3 protein: CAWSPGTGGAGYTF

D gene: -
clone size: -
V gene: TRBV5-5
CDR3 length: 17
J gene: TRBJ2-6
CDR3 DNA: TGTGCCAGCAGCACCCCGGACCGGTTCTCTGGGGCCAACGTCCTGACTTTC
CDR3 protein: CASSTPDRFSGANVLTF

D gene: -
clone size: once
V gene: TRBV11-3
CDR3 length: 14
J gene: TRBJ1-2
CDR3 DNA: TGTGCCAGCAGCTTAGTGGGTCAGTTGCGCGGCTACACCTTC
CDR3 protein: CASSLVGQLRGYTF

D gene: -
clone size: -
V gene: TRBV28
CDR3 length: 15
J gene: TRBJ1-4
CDR3 DNA: TGTGCCAGCAGTTTACCGGACGGCTCTAATGAAAAACTGTTTTTT
CDR3 protein: CASSLPDGSNEKLFF

D gene: -
clone size: -
V gene: TRBV9
CDR3 length: 12
J gene: TRBJ1-5
CDR3 DNA: TGTGCCAGCAGCAATGGGGTTGGGGCCCAGCATTTT
CDR3 protein: CASSNGVGAQHF

D gene: -
clone size: once
V gene: TRBV21-1
CDR3 length: 18
J gene: TRBJ1-1
CDR3 DNA: TGTGCCAGCAGCAAAAAAATACATAAAGGCTCCAGGGTTAGTGAAGCTTTCTTT
CDR3 protein: CASSKKIHKGSRVSEAFF

D gene: TRBD2
clone size: -
V gene: TRBV5-4
CDR3 length: 16
J gene: TRBJ2-5
CDR3 DNA: TGTGCCAGCAGCCCTACTAGCGGGGGTTTCCAAGAGACCCAGTACTTC
CDR3 protein: CASSPTSGGFQETQYF

D gene: -
clone size: few
V gene: TRBV12-3/TRBV12-4
CDR3 length: 13
J gene: TRBJ1-6
CDR3 DNA: TGTGCCAGCAGTTTACTTCCAAATTCACCCCTCCACTTT
CDR3 protein: CASSLLPNSPLHF

D gene: TRBD2
clone size: -
V gene: TRBV3-1/TRBV3-2
CDR3 length: 13
J gene: TRBJ2-3
CDR3 DNA: TGTGCCAGCAGCCAAGTTCCGGGGGGAACGCAGTATTTT
CDR3 protein: CASSQVPGGTQYF

D gene: -
clone size: -
V gene: TRBV9
CDR3 length: 17
J gene: TRBJ1-6
CDR3 DNA: TGTGCCAGCAGCGACAAGGACGGTAGCTCCTATAATTCACCCCTCCACTTT
CDR3 protein: CASSDKDGSSYNSPLHF

D gene: TRBD1
clone size: once
V gene: TRBV14
CDR3 length: 16
J gene: TRBJ2-3
CDR3 DNA: TGTGCCAGCAGCCTTCAGGGGGCTGTTAGCACAGATACGCAGTATTTT
CDR3 protein: CASSLQGAVSTDTQYF

D gene: TRBD1
clone size: -
V gene: TRBV7-6
CDR3 length: 19
J gene: TRBJ1-4
CDR3 DNA: TGTGCCAGCAGCCCACAAACCGGGACAGGCCTTGCAACTAATGAAAAACTGTTTTTT
CDR3 protein: CASSPQTGTGLATNEKLFF

D gene: -
clone size: -
V gene: TRBV6-5
CDR3 length: 15
J gene: TRBJ1-2
CDR3 DNA: TGTGCCAGCAGTTACTCCTCGGCAGGTCTATATGGCTACACCTTC
CDR3 protein: CASSYSSAGLYGYTF

D gene: -
clone size: -
V gene: TRBV7-2
CDR3 length: 13
J gene: TRBJ1-2
CDR3 DNA: TGTGCCAGCAGCACCCAGCGCAGGGTTGGCTACACCTTC
CDR3 protein: CASSTQRRVGYTF

D gene: -
clone size: -
V gene: TRBV28
CDR3 length: 15
J gene: TRBJ2-2
CDR3 DNA: TGTGCCAGCAGTTTTCTTCGGGCAGCCATCGGGGAGCTGTTTTTT
CDR3 protein: CASSFLRAAIGELFF

D gene: -
clone size: -
V gene: TRBV5-1
CDR3 length: 15
J gene: TRBJ1-1
CDR3 DNA: TGCGCCAGCAGCTTGGTCGGTCCCGGAGGCACTGAAGCTTTCTTT
CDR3 protein: CASSLVGPGGTEAFF

D gene: -
clone size: -
V gene: TRBV11-2
CDR3 length: 14
J gene: TRBJ2-2
CDR3 DNA: TGTGCCAGCAGCACCAACAGTATCACCGGGGAGCTGTTTTTT
CDR3 protein: CASSTNSITGELFF

D gene: -
clone size: -
V gene: TRBV2
CDR3 length: 13
J gene: TRBJ1-6
CDR3 DNA: TGTGCCAGCGGGGTACAGGGCTATTCACCCCTCCACTTT
CDR3 protein: CASGVQGYSPLHF

D gene: -
clone size: -
V gene: TRBV18
CDR3 length: 14
J gene: TRBJ1-1
CDR3 DNA: TGTGCCAGCTCAAACGTGAACAGGCGAACTGAAGCTTTCTTT
CDR3 protein: CASSNVNRRTEAFF

D gene: TRBD1
clone size: -
V gene: TRBV7-3
CDR3 length: 14
J gene: TRBJ1-1
CDR3 DNA: TGTGCCAGCAGCACAACAGGGGTGAGGACTGAAGCTTTCTTT
CDR3 protein: CASSTTGVRTEAFF

D gene: -
clone size: -
V gene: TRBV2
CDR3 length: 15
J gene: TRBJ2-4
CDR3 DNA: TGTGCCAGCAGTGAGAACAGTCTGTCCAAAAACATTCAGTACTTC
CDR3 protein: CASSENSLSKNIQYF

D gene: -
clone size: -
V gene: TRBV19
CDR3 length: 15
J gene: TRBJ2-4
CDR3 DNA: TGTGCCAGTAGTACCCCCGGACAAGCAAAAAACATTCAGTACTTC
CDR3 protein: CASSTPGQAKNIQYF

D gene: -
clone size: -
V gene: TRBV4-3
CDR3 length: 15
J gene: TRBJ1-2
CDR3 DNA: TGCGCCAGCAGCCAAGGGAGGGTTGTCGACTATGGCTACACCTTC
CDR3 protein: CASSQGRVVDYGYTF